The next 19 T cell receptor beta chains were all read from a single sample in a study of blood T cell repertoires in COVID-19. Sequencing used immunoSEQ multiplex PCR; TCRdb keeps in-frame clones, though not all of them. The sample lists about 180,000 clones, roughly 88% occurring once. Sequenced sample: peripheral blood. Receptors were obtained from a woman in her twenties or thirties with acute or convalescent COVID-19.

This chain joins TRBV5-4 and TRBJ2-1, with 9 bases fitting TRBD2. CDR3 length equals 14 residues. The germline V gene encodes CDR1 SGHNT and CDR2 YYREEE (reference sequence). V was pared by 6 bases and J by 1 base, with 2 bases of the junction left unmatched. DNA for the CDR3: TGTGCCAGCAACAGCGGGGGGTCCTACAATGAGCAGTTCTTC. It translates to CASNSGGSYNEQFF.

The J gene is TRBJ2-3, the V gene TRBV10-3, with 7 positions matching TRBD2. The CDR3 has 13 residues. Germline assignment: CDR1 ENHRY and CDR2 SYGVKD. The J segment lost 2 bases and the V segment lost 7 bases, leaving 3 bases of the junction unmatched. CDR3: CAIKREDTDTQYF. The CDR3 DNA follows: TGTGCCATCAAACGGGAGGACACAGATACGCAGTATTTT.

The chain links TRBV9 to TRBJ2-5; 9 bases line up with TRBD2. Trimming took 3 bases from V and 0 from J; bases not matched to a gene: 3. Germline values: CDR1 SGDLS, CDR2 YYNGEE. The CDR3 has 15 amino acids. This CDR3 reads CASSAAGGNQETQYF. In DNA form, the CDR3 reads TGTGCCAGCAGCGCAGCGGGGGGAAACCAAGAGACCCAGTACTTC.

The chain combines TRBV2 with TRBJ1-6; no clear D. CDR3 size: 14 residues. V lost 2 bases and J lost 6, with 8 bases in between. Germline CDR1 is SNHLY and CDR2 is FYNNEI. The CDR3 region has the DNA TGTGCCAGCAGTGAACAACAACCTAATTCACCCCTCCACTTT. Its translation: CASSEQQPNSPLHF. The entire variable domain, with the rest obtained from reference TRBV2 and TRBJ1-6, is as follows: EPEVTQTPSHQVTQMGQEVILRCVPISNHLYFYWYRQILGQKVEFLVSFYNNEISEKSEIFDDQFSVERPDGSNFTLKIRSTKLEDSAMYFCASSEQQPNSPLHFGNGTRLTVT.

The rearrangement links TRBV3-1 (or the pseudogene TRBV3-2) to TRBJ1-5; a possible D gene is TRBD1 (6 bases). Per the germline V gene, CDR1 is LGHDT and CDR2 is YNNKEL (reference sequence). V was clipped by 5 bases and J by 9 bases, with 11 bases between them. This CDR3 comprises 12 residues. Here the CDR3 reads CASSEQGRPQHF. CDR3 in DNA: TGTGCCAGCAGCGAACAGGGAAGGCCCCAGCATTTT.

This chain joins TRBV2 and TRBJ2-3, with D possibly called TRBD1 or TRBD2 (10 bases each). CDR3 length: 19 residues. Germline values: CDR1 SNHLY, CDR2 FYNNEI. Trimming removed 6 bases from V and 5 bases from J, with 30 bases in between. The CDR3 DNA follows: TGTGCCAGCAGGGACAGGGGGAGGCTAGCGGGAGTTCGGGGAGATACGCAGTATTTT. This gives the protein CASRDRGRLAGVRGDTQYF.

This clone was counted once. This sequence joins TRBV6-2 or TRBV6-3 and TRBJ1-5; D is undetermined. V was trimmed by 0 bases and J by 3 bases, leaving 12 bases between them. CDR1 is MNHEY and CDR2 is SVGEGT in the germline V gene. This CDR3 has 16 residues. In DNA, the CDR3 is TGTGCCAGCAGTTACTCTTCAAGTGGCTTCAATCAGCCCCAGCATTTT. Translated, it gives CASSYSSSGFNQPQHF.

The genes are TRBV28 and TRBJ1-5; D unresolved. CDR1 is MDHEN, CDR2 SYDVKM, per germline. CDR3 length: 11 residues. V was pared by 4 bases and J by 5 bases, with 3 bases between. CDR3 sequence: CASSSYQPQHF. In DNA form, the CDR3 reads TGTGCCAGCAGTTCATATCAGCCCCAGCATTTT.

The V gene is TRBV28, the J gene TRBJ2-1, with D maybe TRBD2 (5 bases). Trimming removed 5 bases at V and 4 bases at J, with 15 bases between. Germline CDR1 and CDR2: MDHEN and SYDVKM. The CDR3 has 15 residues. CDR3 DNA: TGTGCCAGCAGTCACATTGGGAGTTTGTACAATGAGCAGTTCTTC. It encodes CASSHIGSLYNEQFF.

In this sample, this clone turned up once. The chain combines TRBV29-1 with TRBJ2-5; 7 nucleotides match TRBD2. The CDR3 covers 14 residues. CDR1 and CDR2 from the germline V gene are SQVTM and ANQGSEA. V lost 1 base, J lost 5 bases, and 7 bases stayed unmatched. The CDR3: CSVEAPTSSETQYF. The CDR3 coding sequence is TGCAGCGTTGAAGCTCCGACTAGCTCTGAGACCCAGTACTTC.

The gene calls are TRBV6-1 and TRBJ1-6, with TRBD1 identical over 8 bases. Germline V lookup: CDR1 MNHNS, CDR2 SASEGT. This CDR3 contains 12 residues. Germline trimming cut 7 bases from V and 14 bases from J; bases unmatched to any gene: 7. CDR3 residues: CASTGGALSLHF. Written as DNA, the CDR3 is TGTGCCAGCACAGGGGGCGCATTGTCCCTCCACTTT.

The count of this clone is one. The V gene is TRBV1, the J gene TRBJ1-1. TRBV1 counts as a pseudogene. The CDR3 is 11 residues long. The CDR3 sequence is CTSSLPKRAFF. The CDR3 nucleotides read TGCACCAGCAGCCTCCCAAAGAGGGCTTTCTTT.

The V call is TRBV4-2, the J call TRBJ2-7; D possibly corresponds to TRBD2 (6 bases). Deletions cut 0 bases from V and 6 bases from J, with 9 bases between. The germline gives CDR1 LGHNA, CDR2 YNFKEQ. CDR3 length: 13 residues. The chain's CDR3 is CASSQEPSAEQYF. CDR3 sequence (DNA): TGTGCCAGCAGCCAAGAACCTAGCGCCGAGCAGTACTTC.

The chain carries TRBV28 and TRBJ2-7; D is perhaps TRBD2 (6 bases). V shed 3 bases and J shed 4 bases, with 13 bases lying between them. CDR3 length equals 14 residues. Germline CDR1 and CDR2: MDHEN and SYDVKM. CDR3 DNA sequence: TGTGCCAGCAGTTTGGGAGGAAATGGGTACGAGCAGTACTTC. Protein product: CASSLGGNGYEQYF.

This clone was counted a few times. The V call is TRBV6-1, the J call TRBJ2-1; D gene unclear. The CDR3 extends over 12 amino acids. The V and J ends lost 0 bases and 7 bases respectively, with 4 bases between them. The germline gives CDR1 MNHNS, CDR2 SASEGT. CDR3 in DNA: TGTGCCAGCAGTGAAGCCAGGAATGAGCAGTTCTTC. It specifies CASSEARNEQFF.

The chain joins TRBV25-1 to TRBJ2-7, with 8 bases that match TRBD1. Trimming at V came to 4 bases and at J to 3 bases, leaving 5 bases not matched to a gene. Germline CDR1 reads MGHDK; CDR2 reads SYGVNS. This CDR3 has 14 residues. The DNA for the CDR3 is TGTGCCAGCAGTGCGGCAGGGGGCTTCTACGAGCAGTACTTC. Translation: CASSAAGGFYEQYF.

V and J are TRBV29-1 and TRBJ2-7, with D hard to call. The V end lost 5 bases, the J end lost 0 bases, and 5 bases lay between the germline ends. Germline CDR1 reads SQVTM; CDR2 reads ANQGSEA. CDR3 size: 11 residues. CDR3 sequence reads: CSVSSSYEQYF. As DNA, the CDR3 is TGCAGCGTTTCCAGCTCCTACGAGCAGTACTTC.

J is TRBJ2-3 and V is TRBV30; possibly TRBD2 for D (7 bases). With 8 bases removed from V and 3 bases from J, the gap between germline ends came to 21 bases. Germline values: CDR1 GTSNPN, CDR2 SVGIG (reference sequence). The CDR3 length is 15 residues. The CDR3 protein is CALGGGPAGTDTQYF. For the CDR3, the DNA is TGTGCCCTAGGGGGAGGGCCGGCAGGTACAGATACGCAGTATTTT.

The chain is built from TRBV5-1 and TRBJ2-2, with 10 bases matching TRBD2. Trimming cost V 4 bases and J 6 bases; bases outside gene matches: 12. The CDR3 spans 17 residues. From germline, CDR1 is SGHRS and CDR2 YFSETQ. The CDR3 reads CASSPGGTSEGAGELFF. The CDR3 DNA sequence: TGCGCCAGCAGCCCCGGGGGGACTAGCGAGGGGGCCGGGGAGCTGTTTTTT.